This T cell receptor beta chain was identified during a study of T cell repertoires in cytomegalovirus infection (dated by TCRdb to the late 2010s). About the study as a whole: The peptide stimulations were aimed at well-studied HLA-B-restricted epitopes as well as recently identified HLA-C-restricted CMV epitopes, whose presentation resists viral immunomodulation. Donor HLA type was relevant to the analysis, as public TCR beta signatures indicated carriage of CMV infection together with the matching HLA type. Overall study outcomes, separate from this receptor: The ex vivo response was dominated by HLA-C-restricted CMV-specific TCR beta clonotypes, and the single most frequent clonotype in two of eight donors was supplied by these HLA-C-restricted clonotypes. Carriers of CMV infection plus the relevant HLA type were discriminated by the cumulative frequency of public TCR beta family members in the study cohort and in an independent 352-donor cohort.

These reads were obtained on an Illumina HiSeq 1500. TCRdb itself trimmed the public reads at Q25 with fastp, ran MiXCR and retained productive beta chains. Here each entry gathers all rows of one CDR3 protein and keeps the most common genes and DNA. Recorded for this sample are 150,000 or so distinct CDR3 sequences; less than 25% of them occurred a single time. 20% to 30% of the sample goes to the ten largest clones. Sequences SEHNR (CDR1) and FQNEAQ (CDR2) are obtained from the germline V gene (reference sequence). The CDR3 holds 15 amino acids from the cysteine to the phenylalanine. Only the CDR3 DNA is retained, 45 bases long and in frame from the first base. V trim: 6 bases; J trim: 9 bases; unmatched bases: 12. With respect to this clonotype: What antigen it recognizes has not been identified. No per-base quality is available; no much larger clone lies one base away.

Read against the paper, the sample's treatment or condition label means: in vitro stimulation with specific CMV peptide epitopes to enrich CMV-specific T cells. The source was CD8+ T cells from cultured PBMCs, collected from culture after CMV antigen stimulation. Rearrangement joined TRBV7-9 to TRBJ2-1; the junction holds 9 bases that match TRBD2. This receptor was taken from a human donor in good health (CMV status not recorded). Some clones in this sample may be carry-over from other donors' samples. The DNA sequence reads TGTGCCAGCAGGAACAAGGAGCGGGGGGACGGTGAGCAGTTCTTC. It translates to CASRNKERGDGEQFF.